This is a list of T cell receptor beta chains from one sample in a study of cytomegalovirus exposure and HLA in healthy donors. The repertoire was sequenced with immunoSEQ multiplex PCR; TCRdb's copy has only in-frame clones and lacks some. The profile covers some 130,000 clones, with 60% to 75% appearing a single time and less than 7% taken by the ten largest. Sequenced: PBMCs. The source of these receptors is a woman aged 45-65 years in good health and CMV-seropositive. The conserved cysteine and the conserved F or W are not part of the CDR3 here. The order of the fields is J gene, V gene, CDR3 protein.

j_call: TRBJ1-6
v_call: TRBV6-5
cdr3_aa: ASSRGQGSSPLH

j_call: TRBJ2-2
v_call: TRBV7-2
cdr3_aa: ASSLERGWELF

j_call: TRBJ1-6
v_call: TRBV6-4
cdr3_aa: ASSDSRDSRLMSPLH

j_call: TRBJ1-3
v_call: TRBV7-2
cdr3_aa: ASSLALAGTGNTIY

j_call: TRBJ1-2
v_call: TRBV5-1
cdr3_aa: ASSFLTGHSDGYT

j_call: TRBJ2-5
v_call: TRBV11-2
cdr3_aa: ASGVGAAQY

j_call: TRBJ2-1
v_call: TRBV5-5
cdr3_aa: ASSLVAGANEQF

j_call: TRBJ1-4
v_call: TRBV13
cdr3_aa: ASSLGLTLRRDNEKLF

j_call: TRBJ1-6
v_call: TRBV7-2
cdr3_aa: ASSLPSGGNSPLH

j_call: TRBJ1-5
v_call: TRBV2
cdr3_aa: ASSQAGLDQPQH

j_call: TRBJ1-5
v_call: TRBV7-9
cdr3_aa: ASSFGDQPQH

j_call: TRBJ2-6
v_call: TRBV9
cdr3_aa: ASSGGVTGANVLT

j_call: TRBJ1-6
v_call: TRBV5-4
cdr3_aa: ASSLEQGRANSPLH

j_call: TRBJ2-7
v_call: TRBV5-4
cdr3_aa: ASSLWGRSYEQY

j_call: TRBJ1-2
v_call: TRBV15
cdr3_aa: ATSREKANYGYT

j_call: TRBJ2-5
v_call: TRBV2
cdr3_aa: ASTGQGKETQY

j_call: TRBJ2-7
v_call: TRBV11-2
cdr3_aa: ASSLGAAQQY

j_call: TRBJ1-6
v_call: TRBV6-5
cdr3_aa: ASRSQGSYNSPLH

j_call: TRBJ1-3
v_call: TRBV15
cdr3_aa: ATSRGGVVRVPGNTIY

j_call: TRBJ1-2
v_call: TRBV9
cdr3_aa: ASRTDRANYGYT

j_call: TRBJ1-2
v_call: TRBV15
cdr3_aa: ATSHRRDINYGYT

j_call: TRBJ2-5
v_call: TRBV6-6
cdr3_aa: ASSYDSRPGETQY

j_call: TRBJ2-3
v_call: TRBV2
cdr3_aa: ASGMRHTDTQY

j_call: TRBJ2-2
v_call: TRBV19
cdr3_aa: ASSIARGGFTGELF

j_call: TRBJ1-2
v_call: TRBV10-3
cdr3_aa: AISDSTYGYT

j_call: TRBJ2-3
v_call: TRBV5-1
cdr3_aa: ASTTGDTDTQY

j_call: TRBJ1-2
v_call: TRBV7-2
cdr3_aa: ASSSGQGGYT

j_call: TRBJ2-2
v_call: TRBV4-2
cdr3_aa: ASSQVGTDTGELF

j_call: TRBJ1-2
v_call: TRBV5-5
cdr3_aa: ASNRDRATLGYT

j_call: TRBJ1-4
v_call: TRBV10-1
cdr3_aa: ASSESTGNTNEKLF

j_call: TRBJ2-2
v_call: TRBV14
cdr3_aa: ASSQVLNTGELF

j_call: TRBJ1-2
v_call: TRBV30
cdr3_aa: AWSVMYGYT

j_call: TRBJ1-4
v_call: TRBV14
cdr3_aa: ASSQGPGIINEKLF

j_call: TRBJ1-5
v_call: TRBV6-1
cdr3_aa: ASQTGKNRNQPQH

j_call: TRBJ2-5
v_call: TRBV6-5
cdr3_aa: ASSPWDRTGETQY

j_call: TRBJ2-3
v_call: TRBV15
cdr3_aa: ATSRARLGTQY

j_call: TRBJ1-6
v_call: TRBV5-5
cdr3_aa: ASLLDRGGSPLH

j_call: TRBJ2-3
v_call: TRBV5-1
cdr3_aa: ASSTLGLGGTDTQY

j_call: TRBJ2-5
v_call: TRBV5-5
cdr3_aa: ASSLPLAQETQY

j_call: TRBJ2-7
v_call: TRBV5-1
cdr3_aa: ASSFTGNSGGTYEQY

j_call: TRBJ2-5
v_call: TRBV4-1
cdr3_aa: ASSQDRETQY